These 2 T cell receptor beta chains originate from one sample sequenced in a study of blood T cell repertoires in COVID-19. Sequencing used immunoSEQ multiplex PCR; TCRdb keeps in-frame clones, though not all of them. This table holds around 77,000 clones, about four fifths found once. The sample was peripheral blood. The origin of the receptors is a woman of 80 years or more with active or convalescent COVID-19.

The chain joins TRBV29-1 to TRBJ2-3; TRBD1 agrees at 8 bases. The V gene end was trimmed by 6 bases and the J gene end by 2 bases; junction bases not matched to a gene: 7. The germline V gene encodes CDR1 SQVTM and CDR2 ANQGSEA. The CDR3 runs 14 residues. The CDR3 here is CSVGTGVSTDTQYF. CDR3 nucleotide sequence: TGCAGCGTCGGGACAGGAGTTTCCACAGATACGCAGTATTTT.

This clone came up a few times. The CDR3 region is CSARDRGRGNTEAFF. CDR3 nucleotide sequence: TGCAGCGCTCGGGACAGGGGGCGTGGGAACACTGAAGCTTTCTTT. V gene TRBV29-1 combines with J gene TRBJ1-1; 12 nucleotides match TRBD1. Per germline, CDR1 SQVTM and CDR2 ANQGSEA. The CDR3 consists of 15 residues. V shed 7 bases, J shed 1 base, and the junction held 7 bases outside the gene matches.